This T cell receptor (beta chain) was recorded in a study of beta chain features in type 1 diabetes. Only one count was recorded for this clone. Its target is unknown. Sequenced material consisted of expressed TCRB transcripts (all of the isolated RNA was reverse transcribed). The repertoire was sequenced with immunoSEQ multiplex PCR; TCRdb's copy has only in-frame clones and lacks some. Of about 150,000 clones listed, 7% to 9.5% are singletons. Study-level points and caveats: Among patients with Type 1 diabetes, TCRB CDR3s were moderately but significantly shorter in every one of the four CD4+ subsets.

CDR3 length: 15 residues. The J segment lost 7 bases and the V segment lost 5 bases, leaving 10 bases of the junction unmatched. In germline, CDR1 is SGHVS, CDR2 FNYEAQ. This TCR was sampled from a woman in her twenties or thirties with type 1 diabetes. The V and J genes are TRBV7-6 and TRBJ2-1; 8 bases are a match to TRBD1. Source material: central memory CD4+ T cells from blood. The CDR3 loop reads CASSGPRGQGNEQFF. The CDR3 nucleotides read TGTGCCAGCAGCGGACCCAGGGGGCAAGGGAATGAGCAGTTCTTC.